The sequence of this T cell receptor beta chain was determined in a study of response to subunit inactivated influenza vaccine. This CDR3 has 16 residues. The V gene lost 0 bases and the J gene lost 0 bases, with 12 bases spanning the gap. Germline values: CDR1 DFQATT, CDR2 SNEGSKA (reference sequence). TCRdb passed the RT-PCR reads through MiXCR, listing each CDR3 protein once. The sample holds 500,000 to 550,000 distinct CDR3 sequences, approximately 22% seen once. This sample also appeared in a second study, on T cells expressing NK-cell markers. That work adds: UMIs were included in TCR beta cDNA generated by 5'RACE template switching.

The chain couples TRBV20-1 to TRBJ2-1, with no clear D. Sequencing used CD4+ T cells sorted from PBMCs, obtained 11 to 12 days after vaccination. The source of this sequence is a man aged 50 or older who received an inactivated influenza vaccine. The CDR3 here is CSARDRLRSSYNEQFF. The DNA for the CDR3 is TGCAGTGCTAGAGACCGCCTGAGGAGCTCCTACAATGAGCAGTTCTTC.